This T cell receptor beta chain is drawn from a study of monozygotic twins with inflammatory bowel disease. TCRdb reprocessed the 5' RACE reads, with one entry per CDR3 protein and no DNA. With about 380,000 distinct CDR3 sequences in the sample, the ten largest clones hold approximately 2.4%. The CDR3 is made up of 11 amino acids. Germline V gene sequence: CDR1 SGHTA, CDR2 FQGNSA. The genes are TRBV7-2 and TRBJ2-3. Sequenced: blood. The TCR was taken from a human donor with ulcerative colitis or Crohn's disease, or a healthy co-twin of an affected twin (not recorded which). The CDR3 loop is CASSSKDTQYF. The whole variable domain, filled in from reference TRBV7-2 and TRBJ2-3, reads GAGVSQSPSNKVTEKGKDVELRCDPISGHTALYWYRQSLGQGLEFLIYFQGNSAPDKSGLPSDRFSAERTGGSVSTLTIQRTQQEDSAVYLCASSSKDTQYFGPGTRLTVL.